Shown below are 26 T cell receptor beta chains from a single sample sequenced in a study of T cells in Graves' hyperthyroidism and ophthalmopathy. It was RNA transcripts that yielded the amplified TCR beta CDR3 regions. HTBI primers were used for first-round RT-PCR of the TCR CDR3. TCRdb fed the multiplex PCR reads into MiXCR, producing one record per CDR3 protein. This table holds some 700,000 distinct CDR3 sequences, 17% found once. The sample comprised blood. These receptor sequences come from a middle-aged man with Graves' hyperthyroidism.

This clonotype was detected many times. The chain is built from TRBV25-1 and TRBJ1-6, with D perhaps matching TRBD1 (5 bases). The germline V gene has CDR1 MGHDK and CDR2 SYGVNS. V was trimmed by 6 bases and J by 15 bases, leaving 21 bases between them. CDR3 length equals 14 residues. In nucleotides, the CDR3 is TGTGCCAGCAGCGGACAACCCCCTCTCTCATACCTCCACTTT. Amino acid sequence: CASSGQPPLSYLHF.

The chain combines TRBV28 with TRBJ2-2; 14 bases align to TRBD2. The CDR3 spans 18 residues. After removal of 6 bases from V and 5 bases from J, the junction contained 11 bases not matched to a gene. Per the germline V gene, CDR1 is MDHEN and CDR2 is SYDVKM. CDR3 sequence: CASRGTGTSGSWTGELFF. The CDR3 coding sequence is TGTGCCAGCAGGGGGACCGGGACTAGCGGGAGTTGGACCGGGGAGCTGTTTTTT.

This clonotype appeared many times. V is TRBV11-2 and J is TRBJ2-3, with 7 bases matching TRBD2. CDR1 SGHAT and CDR2 FQNNGV come from the germline V gene. The length of the CDR3 is 16 residues. The V segment lost 5 bases and the J segment 2 bases; nucleotides outside the gene matches: 10. The CDR3 region is CASSPLSGRATDTQYF. CDR3 DNA sequence: TGTGCCAGCAGCCCCCTAAGTGGGAGGGCCACAGATACGCAGTATTTT.

There are a few counts of this clonotype. This chain links TRBV29-1 with TRBJ2-7; D may correspond to TRBD1 or TRBD2 (7 bases each). The V end was cut by 6 bases, the J end by 5 bases, with 14 bases between. CDR3 length equals 12 residues. Germline values: CDR1 SQVTM, CDR2 ANQGSEA. The CDR3 nucleotides are TGCAGCGTCTTGACAGGGAGGGACGAGCAGTACTTC. Protein product: CSVLTGRDEQYF.

In regard to this clonotype: This may be a read error, as it is one base from a much larger clone. The conserved final phenylalanine or tryptophan is absent from the CDR3, which likely points to a read error. The chain is built from TRBV11-1 and TRBJ1-2, with D uncertain. The V gene lost 3 bases and the J gene lost 3 bases, with 8 bases spanning the gap. The CDR3 has 13 residues. Germline assignment: CDR1 SGHAT and CDR2 FQDESV (reference sequence). The CDR3 sequence: CASSFPGDYGYTL. As DNA, the CDR3 is TGTGCCAGCAGCTTTCCGGGTGACTATGGCTACACCCTC.

This clonotype has more than one count but fewer than ten. This sequence joins TRBV19 and TRBJ2-7, with 13 bases lining up with TRBD2. This CDR3 has 17 amino acids. Germline lookup yields CDR1 LNHDA and CDR2 SQIVND (reference sequence). The junction had 9 bases not matched to a gene; V was cut back by 6 bases and J by 1 base. CDR3 in DNA: TGTGCCAGTAGCCCCCGGACTAGCGGGAGTATTTCCTACGAGCAGTACTTC. Amino acid sequence: CASSPRTSGSISYEQYF. Full variable domain (rest looked up from reference TRBV19 and TRBJ2-7): DGGITQSPKYLFRKEGQNVTLSCEQNLNHDAMYWYRQDPGQGLRLIYYSQIVNDFQKGDIAEGYSVSREKKESFPLTVTSAQKNPTAFYLCASSPRTSGSISYEQYFGPGTRLTVT.

Comment on this clonotype: It may be a read error: a sequence one base away is much more abundant. The chain combines TRBV3-1 with TRBJ2-5; 11 bases map to TRBD2. The CDR3 has 18 amino acids. Germline lookup yields CDR1 LGHDT and CDR2 YNNKEL (reference sequence). The chain's CDR3 is CASSQDLAGGPGQETKYF. The CDR3 region has the DNA TGTGCCAGCAGCCAAGACCTAGCGGGAGGCCCCGGCCAAGAGACCAAGTACTTC.

This clonotype was recorded at least ten times. The chain recombines TRBV10-3 with TRBJ1-2, with D unresolved. V gave up 10 bases and J gave up 5 bases, with 20 bases separating them. CDR1 and CDR2 from the germline V gene are ENHRY and SYGVKD. This CDR3 spans 14 amino acids. CDR3 protein: CATGSTAGSYGYTF. CDR3 in DNA: TGTGCCACCGGCTCAACCGCCGGATCATATGGCTACACCTTC.

The CDR3 bases are TGTGCCAGCAGCCAGTTACAGCTTAGTGGAAACACCATATATTTT. Residues: CASSQLQLSGNTIYF. V is TRBV14 and J is TRBJ1-3; D gene ambiguous. Trimming cost V 3 bases and J 3 bases, with 12 bases left between them. Germline-derived CDR1 and CDR2 are SGHDN and FVKESK. The CDR3 is made up of 15 amino acids.

This chain joins TRBV7-3 and TRBJ2-7; possibly TRBD1 for D (7 bases). From germline, CDR1 is SGHTA and CDR2 FQGTGA. Trimming removed 5 bases from V and 0 bases from J, with 14 bases in between. This CDR3 is built from 15 residues. CDR3: CASSQGGPFSYEQYF. DNA for the CDR3: TGTGCCAGCAGCCAGGGGGGACCTTTCTCCTACGAGCAGTACTTC. Supplemented by reference TRBV7-3 and TRBJ2-7, the full variable domain reads GAGVSQTPSNKVTEKGKYVELRCDPISGHTALYWYRQSLGQGPEFLIYFQGTGAADDSGLPNDRFFAVRPEGSVSTLKIQRTERGDSAVYLCASSQGGPFSYEQYFGPGTRLTVT.

The chain has TRBV20-1 and TRBJ1-6; TRBD1 matches at 8 bases. Germline V gene lookup returns CDR1 DFQATT and CDR2 SNEGSKA (reference sequence). The V segment lost 0 bases and the J segment 9 bases; nucleotides outside the gene matches: 10. The CDR3 length is 16 residues. CDR3 in DNA: TGCAGTGCTAGAGATCTGCGACAGGGGTCTAGTTCACCCCTCCACTTT. Translated, it gives CSARDLRQGSSSPLHF.

This clonotype was seen at least ten times. The J gene is TRBJ1-1, the V gene TRBV3-1; D gene unclear. CDR1 is LGHDT, CDR2 YNNKEL, per germline (reference sequence). The CDR3 has 14 residues. With 2 bases removed from V and 0 bases from J, the gap between germline ends came to 7 bases. The CDR3 protein is CASSQMGVNTEAFF. The CDR3 DNA sequence: TGTGCCAGCAGCCAAATGGGAGTGAACACTGAAGCTTTCTTT.

In its sample, this clonotype was seen a few times. The J gene is TRBJ1-2, the V gene TRBV4-1; a possible D gene is TRBD1 (5 bases). Trimming removed 4 bases from V and 8 bases from J, with 17 bases in between. Germline assignment: CDR1 MGHRA and CDR2 YSYEKL. The CDR3 is made up of 14 amino acids. The CDR3 spells CASSLKIPGYGYTF. As DNA, the CDR3 is TGCGCCAGCAGCCTAAAGATCCCAGGGTACGGCTACACCTTC.

A few counts support this clonotype. The rearrangement joins TRBV7-2 to TRBJ1-1; 11 nucleotides agree with TRBD1. Germline lookup yields CDR1 SGHTA and CDR2 FQGNSA. The V gene end was trimmed by 5 bases and the J gene end by 11 bases; junction bases not matched to a gene: 4. This CDR3 is built from 12 residues. The CDR3, as DNA: TGTGCCAGCAGCCGGGACAGGGGGGATGCTTTCTTT. It is translated as CASSRDRGDAFF. The variable domain in full, with the rest retrieved from reference TRBV7-2 and TRBJ1-1, is GAGVSQSPSNKVTEKGKDVELRCDPISGHTALYWYRQSLGQGLEFLIYFQGNSAPDKSGLPSDRFSAERTGGSVSTLTIQRTQQEDSAVYLCASSRDRGDAFFGQGTRLTVV.

The chain couples TRBV11-2 to TRBJ2-1; D is perhaps TRBD2 (6 bases). V lost 4 bases, J lost 10 bases, and 14 bases lay in between. CDR1 SGHAT and CDR2 FQNNGV come from the germline V gene. The CDR3 length is 13 residues. CDR3 in DNA: TGTGCCAGCAGCTCTATAGCGGTCCCCGAGCAGTTCTTC. This codes for CASSSIAVPEQFF.

As regards this clonotype: A read error is likely, as this CDR3 ends without the conserved phenylalanine or tryptophan. The rearrangement uses TRBV10-3 and TRBJ2-3; 8 bases align to TRBD1. The germline gives CDR1 ENHRY, CDR2 SYGVKD. V gave up 10 bases and J gave up 4 bases; unmatched junction bases: 7. The CDR3 runs 13 residues. CDR3 bases: TGTGCCACCGGGACAGGCAGTGCAGATACGCAGTATTCT. Translation gives CATGTGSADTQYS.

This chain links TRBV12-3 or TRBV12-4 with TRBJ2-1, with D tentatively TRBD2 (5 bases). V lost 6 bases and J lost 4, with 10 bases in between. CDR3 length: 13 amino acids. The DNA for the CDR3 is TGTGCCAGCAGCAACCCGGGGTACAATGAGCAGTTCTTC. Residues: CASSNPGYNEQFF.

The chain employs TRBV7-8 and TRBJ2-1, with 10 bases identical to TRBD2. The trim removed 6 bases at V and 2 bases at J, leaving 19 bases unmatched. CDR3 length equals 20 residues. Germline V gene data show CDR1 as SGHVS and CDR2 as FQNEAQ. CDR3 region: CASSHARDTSGRAPYNEQFF. As DNA, the CDR3 is TGTGCCAGCAGTCACGCGAGGGATACCAGCGGGAGGGCCCCCTACAATGAGCAGTTCTTC.

This clonotype was picked up many times. This rearrangement joins TRBV9 to TRBJ2-7, with 7 bases matching TRBD2. The CDR3 length is 16 residues. Unmatched junction bases numbered 12, after V lost 0 bases and J lost 6 bases. Germline V gene sequence: CDR1 SGDLS, CDR2 YYNGEE. The CDR3 protein is CASSVEVLAGEGEQYF. The CDR3 DNA reads TGTGCCAGCAGCGTAGAGGTTCTGGCGGGAGAGGGCGAGCAGTACTTC.

This clonotype was counted ten times or more. J is TRBJ1-6 and V is TRBV28; tentative D call: TRBD1 (5 bases). This CDR3 comprises 14 residues. The V and J ends lost 6 bases and 13 bases respectively, with 19 bases between them. CDR1 and CDR2 (germline): MDHEN, SYDVKM. CDR3 protein: CASRETVNVTPLHF. Here the CDR3 DNA reads TGTGCCAGCAGGGAGACAGTAAATGTAACCCCCCTCCACTTT.

The CDR3, as DNA: TGCGCCAGCAGCTCTTTCAGGTCTGGGGCCAACGTCCTGACTTTC. It specifies CASSSFRSGANVLTF. The chain uses TRBV5-1 and TRBJ2-6, with D hard to call. Germline V gives CDR1 SGHRS, CDR2 YFSETQ. CDR3 length: 15 amino acids. Trimming shortened V by 3 bases and J by 1 base, and 8 bases separated the two germline ends. The whole variable domain, filled in from reference TRBV5-1 and TRBJ2-6, reads KAGVTQTPRYLIKTRGQQVTLSCSPISGHRSVSWYQQTPGQGLQFLFEYFSETQRNKGNFPGRFSGRQFSNSRSEMNVSTLELGDSALYLCASSSFRSGANVLTFGAGSRLTVL.

This chain links TRBV2 with TRBJ1-2, with a tentative D call TRBD1 (5 bases). This CDR3 spans 12 amino acids. Trimming left V 6 bases short and J 10 bases short, with 15 bases between. Germline V gives CDR1 SNHLY, CDR2 FYNNEI. DNA of the CDR3: TGTGCCAGCAGCCCCTCCGGGGCGTACTACACCTTC. It is translated as CASSPSGAYYTF.

This clonotype has at least ten counts. The chain employs TRBV18 and TRBJ2-7; D may be TRBD2 (6 bases). V lost 2 bases, J lost 1 base, and 12 bases lay in between. The CDR3 has 15 amino acids. The germline V gene encodes CDR1 KGHSH and CDR2 LQKENI. CDR3 coding DNA: TGTGCCAGCTCACCATCACTAGCCGGGTCCTACGAGCAGTACTTC. Amino acids: CASSPSLAGSYEQYF.

This clonotype was counted only a few times. This rearrangement joins TRBV5-5 to TRBJ2-7, with D unresolved. Germline V gives CDR1 SGHKS, CDR2 YYEKEE (reference sequence). The CDR3 is 15 residues long. Deletions cut 4 bases from V and 2 bases from J, with 16 bases between. The CDR3 bases are TGTGCCAGCAGCCCCGTTATGGGCCTCACCTACGAGCAGTACTTC. Its protein product is CASSPVMGLTYEQYF.

This clonotype was seen many times. The gene calls are TRBV9 and TRBJ2-7, with D possibly being TRBD2 (6 bases). In germline, CDR1 is SGDLS, CDR2 YYNGEE. This CDR3 has 15 amino acids. The germline V and J ends were trimmed by 4 bases and 4 bases, with 18 bases remaining between them. As DNA, the CDR3 is TGTGCCAGCAGCCCCCTGGGCGGGAACGCTTACGAGCAGTACTTC. It yields the protein CASSPLGGNAYEQYF. Looking up the rest from reference TRBV9 and TRBJ2-7 gives the full variable domain: DSGVTQTPKHLITATGQRVTLRCSPRSGDLSVYWYQQSLDQGLQFLIQYYNGEERAKGNILERFSAQQFPDLHSELNLSSLELGDSALYFCASSPLGGNAYEQYFGPGTRLTVT.

This clonotype was counted many times. V and J are TRBV6-2 or TRBV6-3 and TRBJ2-7, with TRBD1 as a possible D gene (6 bases). CDR3 length equals 14 residues. The V and J ends lost 0 bases and 2 bases respectively, with 8 bases between them. The germline V gene has CDR1 MNHEY and CDR2 SVGEGT. The CDR3 nucleotides are TGTGCCAGCAGTTACTCTCAGGGGACCTACGAGCAGTACTTC. The encoded protein is CASSYSQGTYEQYF.